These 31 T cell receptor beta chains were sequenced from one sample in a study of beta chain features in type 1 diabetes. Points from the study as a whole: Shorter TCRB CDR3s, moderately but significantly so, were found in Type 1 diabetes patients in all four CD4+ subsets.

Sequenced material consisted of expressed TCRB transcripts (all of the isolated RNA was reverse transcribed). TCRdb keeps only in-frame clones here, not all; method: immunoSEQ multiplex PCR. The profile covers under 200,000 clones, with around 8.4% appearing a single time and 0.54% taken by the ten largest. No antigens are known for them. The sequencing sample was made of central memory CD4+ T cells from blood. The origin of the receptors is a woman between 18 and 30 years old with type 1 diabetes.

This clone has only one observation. The CDR3 loop is CASSFERYEQYF. The CDR3 DNA follows: TGTGCCAGCAGCTTCGAGAGGTACGAGCAGTACTTC. The V and J genes are TRBV13 and TRBJ2-7; D gene unclear. Trimming took 3 bases from V and 4 from J, leaving 7 bases between them. CDR1 is PRHDT, CDR2 FYEKMQ, per germline (reference sequence). The CDR3 consists of 12 residues.

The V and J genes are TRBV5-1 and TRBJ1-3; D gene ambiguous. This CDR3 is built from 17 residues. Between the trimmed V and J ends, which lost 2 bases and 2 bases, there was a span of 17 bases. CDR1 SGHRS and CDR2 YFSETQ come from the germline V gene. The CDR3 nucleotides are TGCGCCAGCAGCTTATTTAGTTCGGAGTTTACTGGAAACACCATATATTTT. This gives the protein CASSLFSSEFTGNTIYF.

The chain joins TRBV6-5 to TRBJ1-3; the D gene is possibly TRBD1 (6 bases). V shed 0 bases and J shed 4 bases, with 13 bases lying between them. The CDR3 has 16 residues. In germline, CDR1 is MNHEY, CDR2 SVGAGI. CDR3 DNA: TGTGCCAGCAGTTACTCCAACAGGGTCTCCGGAAACACCATATATTTT. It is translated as CASSYSNRVSGNTIYF.

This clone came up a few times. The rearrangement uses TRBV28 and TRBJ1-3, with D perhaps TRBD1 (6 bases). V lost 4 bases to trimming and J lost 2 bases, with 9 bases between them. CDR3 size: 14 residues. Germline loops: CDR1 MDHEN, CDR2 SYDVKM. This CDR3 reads CASSSGAPGNTIYF. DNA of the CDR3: TGTGCCAGCAGTTCAGGGGCGCCTGGAAACACCATATATTTT.

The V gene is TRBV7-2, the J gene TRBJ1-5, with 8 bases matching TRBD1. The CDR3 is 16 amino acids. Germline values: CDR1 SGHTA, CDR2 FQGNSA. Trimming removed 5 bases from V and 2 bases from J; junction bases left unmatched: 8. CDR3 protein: CASSPSTGVGNQPQHF. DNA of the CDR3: TGTGCCAGCAGCCCCTCGACAGGGGTTGGCAATCAGCCCCAGCATTTT.

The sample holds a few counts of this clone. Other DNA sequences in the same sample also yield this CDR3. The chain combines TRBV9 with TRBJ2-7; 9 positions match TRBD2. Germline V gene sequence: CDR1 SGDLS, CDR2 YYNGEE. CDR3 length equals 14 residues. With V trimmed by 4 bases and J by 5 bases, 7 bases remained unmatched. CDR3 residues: CASSPGLAAHEQYF. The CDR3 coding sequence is TGTGCCAGCAGCCCGGGACTAGCAGCCCACGAGCAGTACTTC. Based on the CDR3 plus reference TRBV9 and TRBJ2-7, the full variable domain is DSGVTQTPKHLITATGQRVTLRCSPRSGDLSVYWYQQSLDQGLQFLIQYYNGEERAKGNILERFSAQQFPDLHSELNLSSLELGDSALYFCASSPGLAAHEQYFGPGTRLTVT.

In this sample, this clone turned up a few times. The CDR3 coding sequence is TGTGCCAGCAGCATAACAGGGGTTGAGACCCAGTACTTC. Protein sequence: CASSITGVETQYF. This chain links TRBV7-9 with TRBJ2-5; 7 bases align to TRBD1. Germline CDR1 SEHNR, CDR2 FQNEAQ (reference sequence). This CDR3 has 13 residues. The V gene end was trimmed by 5 bases and the J gene end by 5 bases; junction bases not matched to a gene: 5.

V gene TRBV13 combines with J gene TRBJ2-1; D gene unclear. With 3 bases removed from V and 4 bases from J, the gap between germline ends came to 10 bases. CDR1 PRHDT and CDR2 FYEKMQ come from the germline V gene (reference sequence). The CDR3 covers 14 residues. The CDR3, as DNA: TGTGCCAGCAGCTTTGGCCGAAGTTACAATGAGCAGTTCTTC. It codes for CASSFGRSYNEQFF. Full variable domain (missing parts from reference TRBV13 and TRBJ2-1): AAGVIQSPRHLIKEKRETATLKCYPIPRHDTVYWYQQGPGQDPQFLISFYEKMQSDKGSIPDRFSAQQFSDYHSELNMSSLELGDSALYFCASSFGRSYNEQFFGPGTRLTVL.

The CDR3 sequence: CASSNGQLRAEAFF. The CDR3 DNA follows: TGCGCCAGCAGTAACGGACAGTTAAGGGCTGAAGCTTTCTTT. The chain links TRBV5-1 to TRBJ1-1, with a possible D match to TRBD1 (6 bases). CDR3 size: 14 residues. V shed 5 bases and J shed 6 bases, with 17 bases lying between them. Germline CDR1 and CDR2: SGHRS and YFSETQ.

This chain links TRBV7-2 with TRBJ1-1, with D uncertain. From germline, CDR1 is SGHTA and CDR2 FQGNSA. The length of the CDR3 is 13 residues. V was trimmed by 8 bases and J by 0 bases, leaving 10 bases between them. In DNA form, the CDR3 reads TGTGCCAGCTCCGAGTCTATGAACACTGAAGCTTTCTTT. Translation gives CASSESMNTEAFF.

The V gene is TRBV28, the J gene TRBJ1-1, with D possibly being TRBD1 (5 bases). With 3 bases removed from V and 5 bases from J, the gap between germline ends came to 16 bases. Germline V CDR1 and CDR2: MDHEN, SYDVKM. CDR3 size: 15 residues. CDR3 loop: CASSLQSQGRTEAFF. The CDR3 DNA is TGTGCCAGCAGTTTGCAATCCCAGGGTAGGACTGAAGCTTTCTTT.

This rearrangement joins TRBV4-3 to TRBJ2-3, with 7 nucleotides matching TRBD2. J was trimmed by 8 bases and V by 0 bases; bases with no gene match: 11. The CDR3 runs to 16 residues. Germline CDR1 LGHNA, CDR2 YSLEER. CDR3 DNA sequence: TGCGCCAGCAGCCAAGAGGCGGGAGAGCTCGGAGGTACGCAGTATTTT. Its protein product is CASSQEAGELGGTQYF.

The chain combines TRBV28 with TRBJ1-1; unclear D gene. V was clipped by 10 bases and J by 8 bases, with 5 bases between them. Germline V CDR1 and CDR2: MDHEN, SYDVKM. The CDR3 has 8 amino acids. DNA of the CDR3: TGTGCCACCTCGGAAGCTTTCTTT. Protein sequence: CATSEAFF.

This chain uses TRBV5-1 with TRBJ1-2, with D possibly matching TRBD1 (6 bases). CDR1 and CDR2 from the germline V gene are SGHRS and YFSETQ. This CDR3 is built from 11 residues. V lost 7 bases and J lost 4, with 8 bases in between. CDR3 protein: CASRDTYGYTF. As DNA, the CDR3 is TGCGCCAGCCGGGACACCTATGGCTACACCTTC.

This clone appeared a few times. The CDR3 reads CASSPRPRDEQFF. DNA for the CDR3: TGTGCCAGCAGCCCGAGGCCCCGGGATGAGCAGTTCTTC. This chain joins TRBV6-5 and TRBJ2-1; no reliable D call. Between the trimmed V and J ends, which lost 6 bases and 8 bases, there was a span of 14 bases. Looked up from germline, CDR1 is MNHEY and CDR2 is SVGAGI. The CDR3 is 13 amino acids.

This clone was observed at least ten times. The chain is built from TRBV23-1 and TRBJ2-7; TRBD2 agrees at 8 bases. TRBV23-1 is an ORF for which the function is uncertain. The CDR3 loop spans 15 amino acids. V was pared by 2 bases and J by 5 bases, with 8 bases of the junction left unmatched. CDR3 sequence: CASSQLKREWDEQYF. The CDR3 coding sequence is TGCGCCAGCAGTCAACTCAAGCGGGAGTGGGACGAGCAGTACTTC.

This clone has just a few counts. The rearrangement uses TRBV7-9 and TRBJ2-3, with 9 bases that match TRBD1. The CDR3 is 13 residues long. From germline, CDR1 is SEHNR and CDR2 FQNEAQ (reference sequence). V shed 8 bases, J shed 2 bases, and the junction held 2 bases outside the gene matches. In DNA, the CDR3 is TGTGCCAGCGGGACAGGGTCCACAGATACGCAGTATTTT. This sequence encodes CASGTGSTDTQYF.

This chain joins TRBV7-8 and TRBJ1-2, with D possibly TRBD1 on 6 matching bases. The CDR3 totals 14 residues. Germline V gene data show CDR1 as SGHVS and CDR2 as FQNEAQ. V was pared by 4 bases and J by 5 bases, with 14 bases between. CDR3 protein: CASSSNRVGYGYTF. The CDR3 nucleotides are TGTGCCAGCAGCTCCAACAGGGTCGGGTATGGCTACACCTTC.

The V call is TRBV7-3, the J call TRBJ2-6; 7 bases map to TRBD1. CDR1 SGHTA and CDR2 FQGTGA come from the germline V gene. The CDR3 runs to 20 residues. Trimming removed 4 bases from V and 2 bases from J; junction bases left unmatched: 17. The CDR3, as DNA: TGTGCCAGCAGCTCCCCGGTTCCGGGACAGTATTCACCTGGGGCCAACGTCCTGACTTTC. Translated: CASSSPVPGQYSPGANVLTF.

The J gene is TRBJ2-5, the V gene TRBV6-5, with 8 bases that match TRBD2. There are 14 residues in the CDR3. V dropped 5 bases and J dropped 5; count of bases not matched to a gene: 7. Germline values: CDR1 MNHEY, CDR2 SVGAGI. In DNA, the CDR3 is TGTGCCAGCAGTCCGGGGACTAGGGCGGAGACCCAGTACTTC. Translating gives CASSPGTRAETQYF.

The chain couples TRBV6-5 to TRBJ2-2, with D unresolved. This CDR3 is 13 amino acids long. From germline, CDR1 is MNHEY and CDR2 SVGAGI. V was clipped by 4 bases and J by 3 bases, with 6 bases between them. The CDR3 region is CASSLRDTGELFF. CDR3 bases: TGTGCCAGCAGTTTACGAGACACCGGGGAGCTGTTTTTT.

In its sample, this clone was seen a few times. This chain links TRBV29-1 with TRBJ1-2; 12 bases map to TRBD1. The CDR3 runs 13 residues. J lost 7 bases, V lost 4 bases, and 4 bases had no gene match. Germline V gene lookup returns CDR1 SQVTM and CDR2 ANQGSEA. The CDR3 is CSVVGTGGFGYTF. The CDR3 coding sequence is TGCAGCGTTGTGGGGACAGGGGGCTTTGGCTACACCTTC.

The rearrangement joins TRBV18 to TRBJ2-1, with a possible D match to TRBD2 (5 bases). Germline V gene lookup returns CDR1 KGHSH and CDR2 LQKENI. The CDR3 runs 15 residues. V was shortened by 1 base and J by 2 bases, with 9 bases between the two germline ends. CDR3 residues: CASSPRRATYNEQFF. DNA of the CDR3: TGTGCCAGCTCACCACGGCGGGCCACCTACAATGAGCAGTTCTTC.

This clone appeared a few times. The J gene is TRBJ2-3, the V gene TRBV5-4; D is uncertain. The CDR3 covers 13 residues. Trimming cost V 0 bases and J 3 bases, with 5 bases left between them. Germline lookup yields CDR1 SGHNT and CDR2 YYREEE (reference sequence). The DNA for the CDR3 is TGTGCCAGCAGCTTGGTCTCGACAGATACGCAGTATTTT. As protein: CASSLVSTDTQYF.

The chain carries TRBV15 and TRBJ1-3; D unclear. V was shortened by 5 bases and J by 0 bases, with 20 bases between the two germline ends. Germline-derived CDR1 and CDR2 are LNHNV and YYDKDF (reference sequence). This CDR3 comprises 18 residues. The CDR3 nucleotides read TGTGCCACCAGCTCTCCGCCCGGCGAGGTTAACTCTGGAAACACCATATATTTT. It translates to CATSSPPGEVNSGNTIYF.

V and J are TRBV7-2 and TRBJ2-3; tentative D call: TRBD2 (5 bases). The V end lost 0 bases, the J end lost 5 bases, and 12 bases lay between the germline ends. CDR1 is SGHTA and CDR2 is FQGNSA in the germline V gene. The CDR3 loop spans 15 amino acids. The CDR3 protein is CASSLAPGKIDTQYF. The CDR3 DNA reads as TGTGCCAGCAGCTTAGCCCCGGGGAAAATAGATACGCAGTATTTT.

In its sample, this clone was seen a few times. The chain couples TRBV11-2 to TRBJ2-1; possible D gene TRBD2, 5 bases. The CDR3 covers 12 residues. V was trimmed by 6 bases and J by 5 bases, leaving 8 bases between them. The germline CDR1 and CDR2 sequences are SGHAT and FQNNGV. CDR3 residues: CASRRTDNEQFF. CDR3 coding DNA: TGTGCCAGCAGGAGGACTGACAATGAGCAGTTCTTC.

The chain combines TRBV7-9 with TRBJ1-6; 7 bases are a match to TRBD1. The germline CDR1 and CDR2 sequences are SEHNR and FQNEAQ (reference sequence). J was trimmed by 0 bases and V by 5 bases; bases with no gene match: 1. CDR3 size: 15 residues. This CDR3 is CASSGDSSYNSPLHF. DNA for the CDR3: TGTGCCAGCAGCGGGGACAGCTCCTATAATTCACCCCTCCACTTT. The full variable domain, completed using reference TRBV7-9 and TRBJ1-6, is DTGVSQNPRHKITKRGQNVTFRCDPISEHNRLYWYRQTLGQGPEFLTYFQNEAQLEKSRLLSDRFSAERPKGSFSTLEIQRTEQGDSAMYLCASSGDSSYNSPLHFGNGTRLTVT.

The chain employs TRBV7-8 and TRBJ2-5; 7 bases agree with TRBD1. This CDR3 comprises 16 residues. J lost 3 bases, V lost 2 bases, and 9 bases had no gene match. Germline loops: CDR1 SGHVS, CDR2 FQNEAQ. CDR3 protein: CASSLTMGQIKETQYF. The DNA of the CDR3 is TGTGCCAGCAGCTTAACGATGGGACAGATTAAAGAGACCCAGTACTTC.

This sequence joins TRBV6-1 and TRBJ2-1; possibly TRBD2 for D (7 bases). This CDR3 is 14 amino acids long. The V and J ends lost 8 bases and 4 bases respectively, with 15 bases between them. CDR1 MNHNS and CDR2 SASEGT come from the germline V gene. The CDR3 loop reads CASSWKGGYNEQFF. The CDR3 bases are TGTGCCAGCTCCTGGAAGGGGGGGTACAATGAGCAGTTCTTC.

The CDR3 nucleotides are TGCGCCAGCAACGTACCGGGACAGAATTCCCCCGGGGAGCTGTTTTTT. This gives the protein CASNVPGQNSPGELFF. This chain connects TRBV10-2 to TRBJ2-2, with 7 bases matching TRBD1. The CDR3 has 16 amino acids. J was trimmed by 6 bases and V by 7 bases; bases with no gene match: 14. Germline V lookup: CDR1 WSHSY, CDR2 SAAADI.